A selection of T cell receptor beta chains follows, all from one sample in a study of metastatic and nonmetastatic thyroid tumors. TCRdb used MiXCR to call clones anew from the PCR reads. This table has about 33,000 clones, 15% to 20% appearing once. The source material was blood. These receptors all come from a female donor with papillary thyroid cancer or a benign thyroid nodule (not recorded which). Some clones in this sample may be carry-over from other donors' samples. Each CDR3 is given with its conserved first and last residue. A D gene is named only where the DNA matches it firmly. Clone size is given as once, few or many counts, or a class when the clone is expanded.

medium-sized,TRBJ2-1,TRBV6-1,15,.,CASRGSGSSYNEQFF,TGTGCCAGCAGGGGGTCCGGGAGCTCCTACAATGAGCAGTTCTTC
many,TRBJ2-2,TRBV28,15,.,CASSSYQANTGELFF,TGTGCCAGCAGTTCGTACCAGGCTAACACCGGGGAGCTGTTTTTT
many,TRBJ1-2,TRBV6-1,13,.,CASSPTGSYGYTF,TGTGCCAGCAGTCCCACCGGGAGCTATGGCTACACCTTC
many,TRBJ1-6,TRBV27,16,.,CASMSAKDVVNSPLHF,TGTGCCAGCATGTCGGCCAAGGACGTTGTTAATTCACCCCTCCACTTT
many,TRBJ2-1,TRBV7-2,15,TRBD2,CASSLTSGVIYEQFF,TGTGCCAGCAGCTTAACTAGCGGGGTTATCTATGAGCAGTTCTTC
medium-sized,TRBJ2-7,TRBV27,17,TRBD2,CASSSFFGGLAAYEQYF,TGTGCCAGCAGTTCTTTTTTCGGAGGACTAGCGGCTTACGAGCAGTACTTC
many,TRBJ2-1,TRBV4-3,16,.,CASSHLTGVPYNEQFF,TGCGCCAGCAGCCACTTGACGGGGGTGCCCTACAATGAGCAGTTCTTC
many,TRBJ1-4,TRBV18,13,.,CASSQGPNEKLFF,TGTGCCAGCTCACAGGGCCCTAATGAAAAACTGTTTTTT
many,TRBJ2-7,TRBV7-2,15,.,CASTERWGQGYEQYF,TGTGCCAGCACCGAAAGATGGGGGCAGGGCTACGAGCAGTACTTC
many,TRBJ2-2,TRBV9,19,TRBD2,CASSVGLAGGSGATGELFF,TGTGCCAGCAGCGTTGGGCTAGCGGGGGGCTCGGGTGCAACCGGGGAGCTGTTTTTT